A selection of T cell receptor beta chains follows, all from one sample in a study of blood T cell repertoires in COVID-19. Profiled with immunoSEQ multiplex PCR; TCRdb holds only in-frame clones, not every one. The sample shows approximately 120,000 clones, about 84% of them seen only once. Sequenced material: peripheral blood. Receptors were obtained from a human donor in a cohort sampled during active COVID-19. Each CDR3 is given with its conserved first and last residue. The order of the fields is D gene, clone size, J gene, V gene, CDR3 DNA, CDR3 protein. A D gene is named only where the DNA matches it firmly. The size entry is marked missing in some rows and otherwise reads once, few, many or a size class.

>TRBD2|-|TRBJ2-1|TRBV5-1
TGCGCCAGCAGCCCTTTGCGGCGGGAGGCAGCTGAGCAGTTCTTC
CASSPLRREAAEQFF
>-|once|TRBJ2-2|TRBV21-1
TGTGCCAGCAGTCTAACTGGGACTAGCGGGAGGACCGCGAACACCGGGGAGCTGTTTTTT
CASSLTGTSGRTANTGELFF
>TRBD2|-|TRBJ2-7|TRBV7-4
TGTGCCAGCAGCTTAGCCACTCCTCAACGAGCGGGAGTCGGCGAGCAGTACTTC
CASSLATPQRAGVGEQYF
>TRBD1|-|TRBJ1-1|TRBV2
TGTGCCAGCAGTGAACCCGCCGGGACAGGGACTTCAACTGAAGCTTTCTTT
CASSEPAGTGTSTEAFF
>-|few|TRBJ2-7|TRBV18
TGTGCCAGCTCACGCTCACCGGCTCCAGGGGACGAGCAGTACTTC
CASSRSPAPGDEQYF
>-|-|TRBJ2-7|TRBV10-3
TGTGCCATCAGTGAGTTTGGCGAGCGGGCCATCTCCTACGAGCAGTACTTC
CAISEFGERAISYEQYF
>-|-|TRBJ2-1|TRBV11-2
TGTGCCAGCGCCCCCCGAGGTGCAAGCTCCTACAATGAGCAGTTCTTC
CASAPRGASSYNEQFF
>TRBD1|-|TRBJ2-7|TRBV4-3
TGCGCCAGCAGCCAAGCGGACAGGGGAGGGATGTCCTACGAGCAGTACTTC
CASSQADRGGMSYEQYF
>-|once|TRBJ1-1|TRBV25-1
TGTGCCAGGACAAACCCCAGGGCCATGAACACTGAAGCTTTCTTT
CARTNPRAMNTEAFF
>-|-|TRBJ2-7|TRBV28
TGTGCCAGCAGGGACTCCTTGGACGAGCAGTACTTC
CASRDSLDEQYF
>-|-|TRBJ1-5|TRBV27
TGTGCCAGCAGCACAGGAGGACAGCGTGGTCAGCCCCAGCATTTT
CASSTGGQRGQPQHF
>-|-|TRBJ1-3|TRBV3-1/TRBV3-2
TGTGCCAGCAGCCATCCCCGGGGGGGAAGTAGCTCTGGAAACACCATATATTTT
CASSHPRGGSSSGNTIYF
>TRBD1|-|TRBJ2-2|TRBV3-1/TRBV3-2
TGTGCCAGCAGCCACCGACAGGGGAGGACCGGGGAGCTGTTTTTT
CASSHRQGRTGELFF
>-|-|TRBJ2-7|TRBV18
TGTGCCAGCTCACCGGGGAGAAGCTACGAGCAGTACTTC
CASSPGRSYEQYF
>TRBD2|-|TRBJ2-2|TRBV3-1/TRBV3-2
TGTGCCAGCAGCCAAGTAGGGACTAGTGGTCCCGGGGAGCTGTTTTTT
CASSQVGTSGPGELFF
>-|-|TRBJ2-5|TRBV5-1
TGCGCCAGCAGCTTGGCCTCGGGAGTGGGAGAGACCCAGTACTTC
CASSLASGVGETQYF
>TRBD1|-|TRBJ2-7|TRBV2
TGTGCCAGCACGTTCGCCGGGACAGGGGCGGTCGAGCAGTACTTC
CASTFAGTGAVEQYF
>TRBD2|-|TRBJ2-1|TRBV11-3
TGTGCCAGCAGCTTCGGACTAGCGGGAGCAAGCTCCTACAATGAGCAGTTCTTC
CASSFGLAGASSYNEQFF
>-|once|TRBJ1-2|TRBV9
TGTGCCAGCAGCGCACAGGGTCTGGACTATGGCTACACCTTC
CASSAQGLDYGYTF
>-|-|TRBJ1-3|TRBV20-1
TGCAGTGCTATTGACAGAGGCTCTGGAAACACCATATATTTT
CSAIDRGSGNTIYF
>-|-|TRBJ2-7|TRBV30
TGTGCCTGGACCCGGTCGAGTCCCCGGGAGCAGTACTTC
CAWTRSSPREQYF
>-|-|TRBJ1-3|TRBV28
TGTGCCAGCAGTTTGAGGGGGATCTTAGCGCTCTCTGGAAACACCATATATTTT
CASSLRGILALSGNTIYF
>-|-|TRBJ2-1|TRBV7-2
TGTGCCAGCAGCTTAGATTGGCTCTACAATGAGCAGTTCTTC
CASSLDWLYNEQFF
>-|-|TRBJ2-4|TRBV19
TGTGCCAGTAGTATTCAGGTTACGGGGAACCTAGCCAAAAACATTCAGTACTTC
CASSIQVTGNLAKNIQYF